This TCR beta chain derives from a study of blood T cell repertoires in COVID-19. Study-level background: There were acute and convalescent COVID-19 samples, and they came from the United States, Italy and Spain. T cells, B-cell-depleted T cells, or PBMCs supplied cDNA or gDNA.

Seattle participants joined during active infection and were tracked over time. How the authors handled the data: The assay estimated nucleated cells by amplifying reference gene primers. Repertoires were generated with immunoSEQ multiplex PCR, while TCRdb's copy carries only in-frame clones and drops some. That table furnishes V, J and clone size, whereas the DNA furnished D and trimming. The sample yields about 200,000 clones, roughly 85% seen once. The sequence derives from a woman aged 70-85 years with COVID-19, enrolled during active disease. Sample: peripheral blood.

CDR3 residues: CASSPWGVGNTEAFF. In DNA, the CDR3 is TGTGCCAGCAGCCCTTGGGGGGTCGGGAACACTGAAGCTTTCTTT. The chain joins TRBV5-5 to TRBJ1-1; a weak D match, TRBD1 (5 bases). This CDR3 has 15 amino acids. Trimming left V 4 bases short and J 1 base short, with 14 bases between. Germline values: CDR1 SGHKS, CDR2 YYEKEE (reference sequence).